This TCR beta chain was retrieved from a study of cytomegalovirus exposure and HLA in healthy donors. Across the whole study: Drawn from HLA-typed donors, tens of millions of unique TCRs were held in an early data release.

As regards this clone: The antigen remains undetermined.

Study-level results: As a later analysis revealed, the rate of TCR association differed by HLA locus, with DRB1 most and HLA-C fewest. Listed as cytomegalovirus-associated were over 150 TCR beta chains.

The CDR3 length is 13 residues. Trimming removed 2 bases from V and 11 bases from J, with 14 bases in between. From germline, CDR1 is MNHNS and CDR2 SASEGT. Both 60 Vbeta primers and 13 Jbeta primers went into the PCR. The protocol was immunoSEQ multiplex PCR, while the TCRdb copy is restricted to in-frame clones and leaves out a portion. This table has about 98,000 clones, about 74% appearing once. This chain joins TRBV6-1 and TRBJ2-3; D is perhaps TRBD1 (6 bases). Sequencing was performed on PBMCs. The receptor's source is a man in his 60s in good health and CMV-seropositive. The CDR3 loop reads CASSETRGTLQYF. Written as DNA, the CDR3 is TGTGCCAGCAGTGAAACTAGGGGGACATTGCAGTATTTT.